What follows are 20 T cell receptor beta chains derived from one specimen sequenced in a study of blood T cells in healthy people across ages. The second PCR ran 7 to 11 cycles with a sample-barcoded 5' primer and J-beta primers. TCRdb used MiXCR to reprocess the 5' RACE reads, holding one entry per CDR3 protein. The sample lists 700,000 to 850,000 distinct CDR3 sequences, under 40% occurring once. The specimen sequenced was blood. All receptors derive from a man aged 18 to 35 in good health.

The CDR3 DNA is TGCAGCGTTGAAGAACGGATAGATGGCTACACCTTC. Translating gives CSVEERIDGYTF. The V gene is TRBV29-1, the J gene TRBJ1-2; D is undetermined. This CDR3 region has 12 residues. The V gene lost 0 bases and the J gene lost 6 bases, with 8 bases spanning the gap. Germline V gene sequence: CDR1 SQVTM, CDR2 ANQGSEA.

This clonotype was seen only once. A clone one base away is much larger, so this may be a read error. The chain employs TRBV20-1 and TRBJ2-1; D gene unclear. The DNA end is a closer match to TRBJ2-7, so the J assignment may be wrong. Germline V gene data show CDR1 as DFQATT and CDR2 as SNEGSKA (reference sequence). The CDR3 runs to 14 residues. CDR3 loop: CSASPQSSYNEQYF. CDR3 DNA: TGCAGTGCTAGCCCCCAGAGCTCCTACAATGAGCAGTACTTC.

This clonotype was counted only a few times. The genes are TRBV4-1 and TRBJ2-5, with a possible D match to TRBD2 (6 bases). V lost 2 bases and J 5 bases, leaving 9 bases between the germline ends. Germline CDR1 is MGHRA and CDR2 is YSYEKL. The CDR3 is 13 residues long. The CDR3 region has the DNA TGCGCCAGCAGCCAATCGGGGGTGGAGACCCAGTACTTC. Translation: CASSQSGVETQYF.

This clonotype has a handful of counts. This chain connects TRBV6-4 to TRBJ1-2; D unclear. V dropped 0 bases and J dropped 5 bases, with 7 bases sitting between them. The CDR3 loop spans 13 amino acids. Germline lookup yields CDR1 MRHNA and CDR2 SNTAGT. The CDR3 spells CASSDSAVYGYTF. The DNA of the CDR3 is TGTGCCAGCAGTGACTCGGCAGTATATGGCTACACCTTC.

V and J are TRBV20-1 and TRBJ2-2; 10 bases match TRBD1. This CDR3 contains 16 residues. V trimming: 3 bases; J trimming: 3 bases; junction bases outside the gene matches: 7. Germline-derived CDR1 and CDR2 are DFQATT and SNEGSKA (reference sequence). Here the CDR3 DNA reads TGCAGTGCTAGGGGGACAGGGGAAGTCGACACCGGGGAGCTGTTTTTT. It translates to CSARGTGEVDTGELFF.

The sample holds a few counts of this clonotype. The rearrangement links TRBV7-9 to TRBJ1-5, with a weak D call TRBD1 (6 bases). CDR3 length: 16 residues. Germline lookup yields CDR1 SEHNR and CDR2 FQNEAQ (reference sequence). V lost 2 bases and J lost 3, with 14 bases in between. The DNA for the CDR3 is TGTGCCAGCAGCTTATACAGGTGGGACAACAATCAGCCCCAGCATTTT. It translates to CASSLYRWDNNQPQHF.

This clonotype was picked up many times. The V call is TRBV20-1, the J call TRBJ1-2, with D possibly TRBD1 on 6 matching bases. The length of the CDR3 is 12 residues. Germline CDR1 is DFQATT and CDR2 is SNEGSKA (reference sequence). Trimming stripped 6 bases from V and 4 bases from J, with 12 bases between. The DNA of the CDR3 is TGCAGTGCCGAGGGGGGATCCTATGGCTACACCTTC. Protein sequence: CSAEGGSYGYTF.

This clonotype occurred many times. This chain connects TRBV28 to TRBJ1-1, with 8 positions matching TRBD1. CDR1 and CDR2 from the germline V gene are MDHEN and SYDVKM. The trim removed 6 bases at V and 4 bases at J, leaving 7 bases unmatched. CDR3 size: 14 residues. Here the CDR3 DNA reads TGTGCCAGCAGGTCACTACAGGGGGGCACTGAAGCTTTCTTT. Protein: CASRSLQGGTEAFF.

The J gene is TRBJ2-6, the V gene TRBV20-1; tentative D call: TRBD1 (6 bases). V was pared by 3 bases and J by 0 bases, with 12 bases between. CDR3 size: 16 residues. From germline, CDR1 is DFQATT and CDR2 SNEGSKA (reference sequence). The CDR3 spells CSASRQVFSGANVLTF. Written as DNA, the CDR3 is TGCAGTGCTAGCAGACAGGTTTTCTCTGGGGCCAACGTCCTGACTTTC.

About this clonotype itself: A single base separates this from a much larger clone, so it may be a read error. V gene TRBV7-2 combines with J gene TRBJ2-3; either TRBD1 or TRBD2 may fit D (5 bases each). Trimming removed 7 bases from V and 2 bases from J, with 16 bases in between. The length of the CDR3 is 15 residues. Per the germline V gene, CDR1 is SGHTA and CDR2 is FQGNSA. CDR3 sequence: CASNPGPGTTDTQYF. The CDR3, as DNA: TGTGCCAGCAACCCCGGACCGGGGACCACAGATACGCAGTATTTT.

The sample holds a few counts of this clonotype. V gene TRBV27 combines with J gene TRBJ1-6; D gene uncertain. The CDR3 is 14 amino acids. Germline V gives CDR1 MNHEY, CDR2 SMNVEV (reference sequence). Trimming shortened V by 2 bases and J by 8 bases, and 10 bases separated the two germline ends. CDR3: CASSLVGWDSPLHF. In DNA, the CDR3 is TGTGCCAGCAGTTTAGTAGGGTGGGATTCACCCCTCCACTTT.

This clonotype has just a few counts. The rearrangement uses TRBV20-1 and TRBJ2-6; no definite D call. Germline CDR1 reads DFQATT; CDR2 reads SNEGSKA (reference sequence). This CDR3 is 14 amino acids long. V was shortened by 4 bases and J by 1 base, with 8 bases between the two germline ends. This CDR3 is CSATILSGANVLTF. The CDR3 DNA follows: TGCAGTGCTACTATCCTGTCTGGGGCCAACGTCCTGACTTTC.

This clonotype was observed a handful of times. The CDR3 sequence is CASSQPPTGKGWEKLFF. For the CDR3, the DNA is TGCGCCAGCAGCCAACCCCCGACAGGGAAGGGTTGGGAAAAACTGTTTTTT. V is TRBV4-3 and J is TRBJ1-4, with 7 bases aligning to TRBD1. J gave up 8 bases and V 2 bases, and 14 bases lay outside the gene matches. The CDR3 sequence is 17 residues long. Germline V gene sequence: CDR1 LGHNA, CDR2 YSLEER.

The chain recombines TRBV4-3 with TRBJ2-5; 9 bases line up with TRBD2. Germline V gene data show CDR1 as LGHNA and CDR2 as YSLEER. Trimming took 3 bases from V and 3 from J; bases not matched to a gene: 8. The CDR3 has 16 residues. This CDR3 is CASSQDYRLAEETQYF. As DNA, the CDR3 is TGCGCCAGCAGCCAGGATTACAGACTAGCGGAAGAGACCCAGTACTTC.

This clonotype occurred a few times. The chain couples TRBV9 to TRBJ2-7, with TRBD1 identical over 7 bases. The J segment lost 5 bases and the V segment lost 2 bases, leaving 4 bases of the junction unmatched. CDR1 SGDLS and CDR2 YYNGEE come from the germline V gene. CDR3 length equals 13 residues. The CDR3 sequence: CASSVTGNNEQYF. The CDR3 DNA reads TGTGCCAGCAGCGTGACAGGGAATAACGAGCAGTACTTC.

The rearrangement uses TRBV7-2 and TRBJ2-7, with 8 bases fitting TRBD1. Germline V gene sequence: CDR1 SGHTA, CDR2 FQGNSA. After removal of 5 bases from V and 4 bases from J, the junction contained 7 bases not matched to a gene. The CDR3 has 14 residues. The CDR3 loop is CASSRDRGIYEQYF. The CDR3 bases are TGTGCCAGCAGCCGCGACAGGGGTATTTACGAGCAGTACTTC.

The CDR3 loop reads CASSHPGQGPYNEQYF. DNA of the CDR3: TGTGCCAGCAGTCACCCGGGACAGGGACCCTACAATGAGCAGTACTTC. The chain combines TRBV2 with TRBJ2-1; 9 bases map to TRBD1. The DNA end lines up better with TRBJ2-7; the J call may be wrong. Germline V gives CDR1 SNHLY, CDR2 FYNNEI. This CDR3 has 16 amino acids.

In this sample, this clonotype turned up a few times. This chain connects TRBV6-5 to TRBJ1-4, with D possibly being TRBD1 (6 bases). The V and J ends lost 6 bases and 8 bases respectively, with 16 bases between them. CDR3 length: 14 residues. Germline V lookup: CDR1 MNHEY, CDR2 SVGAGI. The CDR3, as DNA: TGTGCCAGCAGGTCACCAGGGGTAGGGGAAAAACTGTTTTTT. The encoded protein is CASRSPGVGEKLFF.

This clonotype was counted ten times or more. The chain employs TRBV29-1 and TRBJ1-4; D might be TRBD1 (6 bases). Trimming took off 7 bases at V and 0 bases at J, with 21 bases between the two ends. Per germline, CDR1 SQVTM and CDR2 ANQGSEA. The CDR3 covers 17 residues. CDR3: CSATLLGGLATNEKLFF. CDR3 nucleotide sequence: TGCAGCGCCACCCTTTTGGGGGGCCTAGCAACTAATGAAAAACTGTTTTTT.

This clonotype occurred a few times. The rearrangement uses TRBV29-1 and TRBJ2-7, with D unresolved. V lost 6 bases to trimming and J lost 2 bases, with 11 bases between them. CDR3 length: 12 residues. Germline lookup yields CDR1 SQVTM and CDR2 ANQGSEA. CDR3 sequence (DNA): TGCAGCGTGCTGGACGGTACCTACGAGCAGTACTTC. Translated: CSVLDGTYEQYF.